This T cell receptor beta chain appears in the sequencing data of a study of technical replicates of blood from a handful of donors. The V and J ends lost 4 bases and 1 base respectively, with 7 bases between them. CDR3 length: 13 residues. Per the germline V gene, CDR1 is LGHNT and CDR2 is FRNRAP. Measured with immunoSEQ multiplex PCR; TCRdb has only the in-frame clones, and not every one. This table has more than 70,000 clones, about 90% appearing once. This sequence originates from a human donor in good health. The chain links TRBV12-5 to TRBJ1-1; possible D gene TRBD1, 5 bases. The sample consisted of T cells isolated from PBMCs. CDR3 sequence reads: CASGSTGNTEAFF. CDR3 nucleotide sequence: TGTGCTAGTGGTTCTACAGGGAACACTGAAGCTTTCTTT.